Listed below are T cell receptor beta chains from one sample, sequenced in a study of T cells in Graves' hyperthyroidism and ophthalmopathy. TCRdb ran MiXCR on the multiplex PCR reads and lists one entry per CDR3 protein. Found here are 500,000 to 650,000 distinct CDR3 sequences, less than 15% of them singletons; the top ten hold more than 11%. The material sequenced was blood. These receptors originate from a woman aged 40 to 50 with Graves' hyperthyroidism. The CDR3 runs from the conserved cysteine through the conserved F or W. Each record gives: CDR3 length, V gene, D gene, clone size, J gene, CDR3 DNA, CDR3 protein. D genes are given only for firm matches. The size field is filled for only some rows; it gives once, few, many or a size class.

>13|TRBV2|.|few|TRBJ1-2
TGTGCCAGCAGTGAACCGGTTCCCTATGGCTACACCTTC
CASSEPVPYGYTF
>17|TRBV7-2|TRBD2|.|TRBJ2-5
TGTGCCAGCAGCCAGTTCAGACTAGCGGAAATCCAAGAGACCCAGTACTTC
CASSQFRLAEIQETQYF
>16|TRBV12-3/TRBV12-4|.|many|TRBJ1-1
TGTGCCAGCAGTCCACCCGCCGGAATATCTGCCACTGAAGCTTTCTTT
CASSPPAGISATEAFF
>16|TRBV20-1|TRBD1|.|TRBJ1-6
TGCAGTGCTAGAGATCCCCGGGACAGGGGCAATTCACCCCTCCACTTT
CSARDPRDRGNSPLHF
>16|TRBV5-1|.|many|TRBJ2-1
TGCGCCAGCAGCTTGGGACCTGGCTCATCAGTCAATGAGCAGTTCTTC
CASSLGPGSSVNEQFF
>14|TRBV7-8|TRBD1|many|TRBJ1-1
TGTGCCAGCAGCGGGAGCAGGGGGAGGACTGAAGCTTTCTTT
CASSGSRGRTEAFF
>14|TRBV30|TRBD1|many|TRBJ1-4
TGTGCCCGAAAAGTTGGGACAGGATCGGAAAAACTGTTTTTT
CARKVGTGSEKLFF
>14|TRBV9|TRBD1|many|TRBJ2-5
TGTGCCAGCAGCGGCTCAGGGGGCGGAGAGACCCAGTACTTC
CASSGSGGGETQYF
>14|TRBV5-1|.|many|TRBJ1-1
TGCGCCAGCAGCTCGGGGGTAATTAACACTGAAGCTTTCTTT
CASSSGVINTEAFF
>13|TRBV12-3/TRBV12-4|TRBD1|.|TRBJ1-1
TGTGCCAGCAGGAGACAGGGGAGCACTGAAGCTTTCTTT
CASRRQGSTEAFF
>16|TRBV20-1|.|.|TRBJ2-2
TGCAGTGCTAGATCTACTAGGCGGGCGGACACCGGGGAGCTGTTTTTT
CSARSTRRADTGELFF
>15|TRBV10-1|.|many|TRBJ2-1
TGCGCCAGCAGTGAGTCTAGGGGAGTCTACAATGAGCAGTTCTTC
CASSESRGVYNEQFF
>14|TRBV10-3|.|few|TRBJ2-7
TGTGCCATCAGTGAGTCGATAGCCAGGGACGAGCAGTACTTC
CAISESIARDEQYF
>15|TRBV28|TRBD1|many|TRBJ2-2
TGTGCCAGCAGTTCACCGGGACAGGGGGCCGGGGAGCTGTTTTTT
CASSSPGQGAGELFF
>14|TRBV27|TRBD1|.|TRBJ1-5
TGTGCCAGCAGTCTCACAGGGGGCGAACAGCCCCAGCATTTT
CASSLTGGEQPQHF
>12|TRBV30|TRBD1|many|TRBJ1-2
TGTGCCTGGAAGGGACAGCCTTATGGCTACACCTTC
CAWKGQPYGYTF
>15|TRBV9|TRBD2|.|TRBJ2-7
TGTGCCAGCAGCGTAAGTGCGGGAGAGGCCTACGAGCAGTACTTC
CASSVSAGEAYEQYF
>14|TRBV29-1|.|few|TRBJ2-1
TGCAGCGTGACCTCGCCCGGGACCTACAATGAGCAGTTCTTC
CSVTSPGTYNEQFF
>14|TRBV6-1|.|few|TRBJ2-7
TGTGCCAGCGCGGCGGCAGGGAGCTCCTACGAGCAGTACTTC
CASAAAGSSYEQYF
>13|TRBV18|.|few|TRBJ1-1
TGTGCCAGCTCCAACGTCCGGGGCACTGAAGCTTTCTTT
CASSNVRGTEAFF
>15|TRBV25-1|.|.|TRBJ1-6
TGTGCCAGCAGTGACCGGGATAATTATAATTCACCCCTCCACTTT
CASSDRDNYNSPLHF
>15|TRBV5-1|TRBD1|few|TRBJ1-6
TGCGCCAGCAGCTTTGACAGGGCCTATAATTCACCCCTCCACTTT
CASSFDRAYNSPLHF
>16|TRBV7-3|TRBD2|.|TRBJ2-1
TGTGCCAGCAGCCCCCGGCTTAGCGGGAGCTACAATGAGCAGTTCTTC
CASSPRLSGSYNEQFF
>15|TRBV28|.|many|TRBJ2-7
TGTGCCAGCAGTTTCACAGGGGGGGGACCCTACGAGCAGTACTTC
CASSFTGGGPYEQYF
>14|TRBV5-5|.|many|TRBJ1-4
TGTGCCAGCAGCTTTCGGGGGCCTGGGGAAAAACTGTTTTTT
CASSFRGPGEKLFF
>15|TRBV28|.|many|TRBJ2-5
TGTGCCAGCAGTAGGTCTTCCGGGGTGTGGGAGACCCAGTACTTC
CASSRSSGVWETQYF
>15|TRBV28|.|many|TRBJ1-2
TGTGCCAGCAGTCCGACGGACTTCCTTAACTATGGCTACACCTTC
CASSPTDFLNYGYTF
>10|TRBV20-1|.|many|TRBJ2-1
TGCAGTGCTGTAGGGAATGAGCAGTTCTTC
CSAVGNEQFF
>14|TRBV4-1|TRBD1|.|TRBJ1-2
TGCGCCAGCAGCCAAGATGGACAGGGAATGGACTACACCTTC
CASSQDGQGMDYTF
>15|TRBV9|TRBD1|.|TRBJ2-7
TGTGCCAGCAGCGTACCCGACAGGGGGCTCTACGAGCAGTACTTC
CASSVPDRGLYEQYF
>16|TRBV7-2|TRBD2|many|TRBJ2-1
TGTGCCAGCAGCTTAGTCGGTAGCGGGAGCGGCAATGAGCAGTTCTTC
CASSLVGSGSGNEQFF
>14|TRBV5-5|TRBD1|few|TRBJ2-2
TGTGCCAGCCAAAAAAGGGGGCCCACCGGGGAGCTGTTTTTT
CASQKRGPTGELFF
>15|TRBV24-1|TRBD2|many|TRBJ2-1
TGTGCCACCAGTAGACTAGCGGGAGAGGACAATGAGCAGTTCTTC
CATSRLAGEDNEQFF
>14|TRBV27|.|few|TRBJ1-4
TGTGCCAGCAGCCTAAGGGTGACTAGCGAAAAACTGTTTTTT
CASSLRVTSEKLFF
>14|TRBV3-1|TRBD2|many|TRBJ2-3
TGTGCCAGCAGCGCGGGAGGGCCAGGAGATACGCAGTATTTT
CASSAGGPGDTQYF
>12|TRBV6-1|.|many|TRBJ1-2
TGTGCCAGCAGTCCAGGCTTCTATGGCTACACCTTC
CASSPGFYGYTF
>14|TRBV11-2|TRBD1|.|TRBJ2-7
TGTGCCAGCAGCTTAGAACCAGGGGGATACGAGCAGTACTTC
CASSLEPGGYEQYF
>15|TRBV2|TRBD2|many|TRBJ2-3
TGTGCCAGCAGCCTAGCGGGAGGCATGTCAGATACGCAGTATTTT
CASSLAGGMSDTQYF
>14|TRBV28|.|many|TRBJ1-1
TGTGCCAGCAGTTTATCGTTCGTGGGGTCTGAAGCTTTCTTT
CASSLSFVGSEAFF
>14|TRBV5-1|.|many|TRBJ2-2
TGCGCCAGCAGCTTGGTAGGTCCGGACGGGGAGCTGTTTTTT
CASSLVGPDGELFF
>14|TRBV5-1|.|few|TRBJ2-3
TGCGCCAGCAGCTTGCAGGTCAGCGGGGATACGCAGTATTTT
CASSLQVSGDTQYF
>15|TRBV12-3/TRBV12-4|.|many|TRBJ2-3
TGTGCCAGCAGTTCCGCGGGACCAAGCACAGATACGCAGTATTTT
CASSSAGPSTDTQYF
>13|TRBV28|TRBD1|many|TRBJ2-7
TGTGCCAGCAGAGTGACAGGGCCGGGCGAGCAGTACTTC
CASRVTGPGEQYF
>15|TRBV19|.|few|TRBJ1-5
TGTGCCAGTAGTATCCAATTGACAGGCAATCAGCCCCAGCATTTT
CASSIQLTGNQPQHF
>16|TRBV5-1|TRBD1|many|TRBJ2-7
TGCGCCAGCAGCCGAACGGGACAGATAAGCTCCTACGAGCAGTACTTC
CASSRTGQISSYEQYF
>18|TRBV4-1|TRBD2|.|TRBJ2-5
TGCGCCAGCAGCCAAGAAGCGGGGCCAGGGTCGCTCCAAGAGACCCAGTACTTC
CASSQEAGPGSLQETQYF
>18|TRBV25-1|TRBD1|many|TRBJ2-7
TGTGCCAGCAGTGAACATAGTTCCTCGGGACAGGGTGTCGACGAGCAGTACTTC
CASSEHSSSGQGVDEQYF
>15|TRBV5-1|.|.|TRBJ2-3
TGCGCCAGCAGCTTGGCCGGGCGGGAAACAGATACGCAGTATTTT
CASSLAGRETDTQYF
>19|TRBV28|.|many|TRBJ2-2
TGTGCCAGCAGCCGCATTGGGGTACACGGTGCCGCGAACACCGGGGAGCTGTTTTTT
CASSRIGVHGAANTGELFF
>15|TRBV6-5|TRBD1|many|TRBJ2-7
TGTGCCAGCAGTTACGCACCGGGACAGGGCCACGAGCAGTACTTC
CASSYAPGQGHEQYF
>14|TRBV19|.|.|TRBJ1-5
TGTGCCAGTGGTTACCGACAGAGTAGTCAGCCCCAGCATTTT
CASGYRQSSQPQHF
>13|TRBV7-9|.|.|TRBJ2-5
TGTGCCAGCTCTCGGACGTGGGAAGAGACCCAGTACTTC
CASSRTWEETQYF
>15|TRBV6-1|.|many|TRBJ2-1
TGTGCCAGCAGTTTCCAGGGGGGTTCCTACAATGAGCAGTTCTTC
CASSFQGGSYNEQFF
>13|TRBV15|.|.|TRBJ2-3
TGTGCCACCAGCATCAAGGGGGTGGATACGCAGTATTTT
CATSIKGVDTQYF
>16|TRBV29-1|TRBD2|.|TRBJ2-1
TGCAGCGTTGAAGGCGAGCGGGAGGGCTCCTACAATGAGCAGTTCTTC
CSVEGEREGSYNEQFF
>14|TRBV12-3/TRBV12-4|TRBD1|many|TRBJ1-1
TGTGCCAGCAGAGCGGACAGGGTGAACACTGAAGCTTTCTTT
CASRADRVNTEAFF
>12|TRBV2|.|.|TRBJ2-7
TGTGCCAGCGCAACAGGAAAGTACGAGCAGTACTTC
CASATGKYEQYF
>16|TRBV15|.|many|TRBJ1-6
TGTGCCACCAGCAGAGGAGGGGGGTCCTATAATTCACCCCTCCACTTT
CATSRGGGSYNSPLHF
>16|TRBV6-2/TRBV6-3|TRBD2|many|TRBJ2-7
TGTGCCAGCAGTCCTTCGTGGCTAGCGGCCACCTACGAGCAGTACTTC
CASSPSWLAATYEQYF